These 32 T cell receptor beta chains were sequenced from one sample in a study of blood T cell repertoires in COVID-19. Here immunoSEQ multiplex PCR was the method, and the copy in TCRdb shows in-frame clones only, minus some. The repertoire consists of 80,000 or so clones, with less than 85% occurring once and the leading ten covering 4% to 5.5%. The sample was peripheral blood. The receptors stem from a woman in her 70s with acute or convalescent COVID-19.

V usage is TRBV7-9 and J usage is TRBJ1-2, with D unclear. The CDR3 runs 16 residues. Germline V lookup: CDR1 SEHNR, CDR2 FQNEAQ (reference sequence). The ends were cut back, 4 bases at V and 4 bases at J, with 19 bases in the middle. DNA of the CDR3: TGTGCCAGCAGCTCCAGCTCGGTTACAGCTTTCTATGGCTACACCTTC. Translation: CASSSSSVTAFYGYTF.

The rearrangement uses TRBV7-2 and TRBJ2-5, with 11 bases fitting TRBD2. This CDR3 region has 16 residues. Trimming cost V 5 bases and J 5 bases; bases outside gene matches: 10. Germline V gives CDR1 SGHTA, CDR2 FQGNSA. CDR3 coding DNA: TGTGCCAGCAGCAGATTAGCGGGGGGGCCGGGTGAGACCCAGTACTTC. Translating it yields CASSRLAGGPGETQYF.

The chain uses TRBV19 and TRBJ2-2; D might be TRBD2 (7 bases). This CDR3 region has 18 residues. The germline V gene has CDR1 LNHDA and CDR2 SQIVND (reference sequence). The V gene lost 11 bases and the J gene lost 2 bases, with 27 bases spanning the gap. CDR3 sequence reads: CASCRTAGTGINTGELFF. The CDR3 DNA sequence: TGTGCCTCTTGTCGGACAGCGGGAACAGGGATTAACACCGGGGAGCTGTTTTTT. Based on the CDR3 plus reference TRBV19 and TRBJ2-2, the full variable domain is DGGITQSPKYLFRKEGQNVTLSCEQNLNHDAMYWYRQDPGQGLRLIYYSQIVNDFQKGDIAEGYSVSREKKESFPLTVTSAQKNPTAFYLCASCRTAGTGINTGELFFGEGSRLTVL.

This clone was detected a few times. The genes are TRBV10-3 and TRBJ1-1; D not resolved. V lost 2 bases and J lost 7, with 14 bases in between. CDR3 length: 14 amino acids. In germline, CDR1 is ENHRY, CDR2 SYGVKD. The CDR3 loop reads CAISEEARIIEAFF. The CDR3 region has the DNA TGTGCCATCAGTGAGGAGGCGCGGATCATTGAAGCTTTCTTT.

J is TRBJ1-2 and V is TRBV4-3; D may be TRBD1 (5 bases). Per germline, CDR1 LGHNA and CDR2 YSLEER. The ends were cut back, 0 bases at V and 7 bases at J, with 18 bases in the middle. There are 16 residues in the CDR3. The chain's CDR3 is CASSQEPDSKIGGYTF. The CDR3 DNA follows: TGCGCCAGCAGCCAAGAACCAGACAGCAAAATTGGTGGCTACACCTTC.

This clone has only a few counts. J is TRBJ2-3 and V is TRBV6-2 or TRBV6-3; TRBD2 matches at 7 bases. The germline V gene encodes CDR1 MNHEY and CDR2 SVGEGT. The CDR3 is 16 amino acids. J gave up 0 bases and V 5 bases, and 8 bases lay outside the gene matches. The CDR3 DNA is TGTGCCAGCAGTGTCGGAAGCGGGGCCAGCACAGATACGCAGTATTTT. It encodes CASSVGSGASTDTQYF.

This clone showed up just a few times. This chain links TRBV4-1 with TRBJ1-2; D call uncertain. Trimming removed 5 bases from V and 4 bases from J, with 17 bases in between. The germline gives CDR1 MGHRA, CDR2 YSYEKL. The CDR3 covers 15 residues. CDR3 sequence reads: CASSSSWEALYGYTF. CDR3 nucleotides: TGCGCCAGCAGCTCGAGTTGGGAGGCCCTCTATGGCTACACCTTC.

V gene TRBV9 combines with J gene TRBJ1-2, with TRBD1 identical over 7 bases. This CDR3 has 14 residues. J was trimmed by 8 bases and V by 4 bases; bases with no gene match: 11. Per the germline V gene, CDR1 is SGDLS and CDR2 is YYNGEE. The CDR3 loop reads CASSSTGMVEGYTF. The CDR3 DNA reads TGTGCCAGCAGCTCGACAGGGATGGTGGAGGGCTACACCTTC.

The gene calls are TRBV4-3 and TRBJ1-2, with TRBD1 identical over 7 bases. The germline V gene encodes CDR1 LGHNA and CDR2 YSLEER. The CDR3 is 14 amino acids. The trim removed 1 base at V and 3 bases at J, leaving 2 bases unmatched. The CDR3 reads CASSQGQGHYGYTF. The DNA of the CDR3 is TGCGCCAGCAGCCAAGGACAGGGACACTATGGCTACACCTTC.

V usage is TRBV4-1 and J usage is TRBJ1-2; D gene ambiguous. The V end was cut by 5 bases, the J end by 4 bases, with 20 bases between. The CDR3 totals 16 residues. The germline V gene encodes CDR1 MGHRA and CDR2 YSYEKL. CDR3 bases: TGCGCCAGCAGCTTCTCAGTGCTTAGCACTGGCTATGGCTACACCTTC. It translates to CASSFSVLSTGYGYTF.

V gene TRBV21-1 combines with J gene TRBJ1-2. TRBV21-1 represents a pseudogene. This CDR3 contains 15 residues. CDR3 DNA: TGTGCCAGCAGCAAAATGACGGGTTCTAACTATGGCTACACCTTC. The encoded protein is CASSKMTGSNYGYTF.

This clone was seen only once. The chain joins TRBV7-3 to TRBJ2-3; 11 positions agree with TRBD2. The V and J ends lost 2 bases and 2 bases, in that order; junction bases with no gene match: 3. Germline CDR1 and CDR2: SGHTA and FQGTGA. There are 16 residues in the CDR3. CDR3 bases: TGTGCCAGCAGCTTAGGGACTAGCGGTAACACAGATACGCAGTATTTT. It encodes CASSLGTSGNTDTQYF.

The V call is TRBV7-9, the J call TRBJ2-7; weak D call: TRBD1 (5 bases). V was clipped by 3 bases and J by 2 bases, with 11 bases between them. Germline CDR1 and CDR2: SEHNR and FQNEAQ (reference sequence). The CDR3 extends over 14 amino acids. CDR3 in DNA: TGTGCCAGCAGCTTCTTGACAGATACCTACGAGCAGTACTTC. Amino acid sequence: CASSFLTDTYEQYF.

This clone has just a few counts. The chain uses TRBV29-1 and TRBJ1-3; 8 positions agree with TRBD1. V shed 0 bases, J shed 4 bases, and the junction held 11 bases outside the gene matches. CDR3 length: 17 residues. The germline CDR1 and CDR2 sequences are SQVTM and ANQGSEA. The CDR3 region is CSVEDGGQAPRGNTIYF. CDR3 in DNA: TGCAGCGTTGAAGATGGGGGACAGGCACCTCGGGGAAACACCATATATTTT.

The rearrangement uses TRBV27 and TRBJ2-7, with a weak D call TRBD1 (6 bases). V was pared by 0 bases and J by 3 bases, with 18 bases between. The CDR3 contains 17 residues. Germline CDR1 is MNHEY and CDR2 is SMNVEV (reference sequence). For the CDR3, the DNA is TGTGCCAGCAGTTTATCTCCAGCAGGGGTAGAAATCTACGAGCAGTACTTC. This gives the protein CASSLSPAGVEIYEQYF.

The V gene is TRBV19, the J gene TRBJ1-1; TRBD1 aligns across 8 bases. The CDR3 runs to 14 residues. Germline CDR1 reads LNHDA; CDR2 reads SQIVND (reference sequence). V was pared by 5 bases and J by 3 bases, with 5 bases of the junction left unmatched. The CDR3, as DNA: TGTGCCAGTAGTCAGCAGGGGGCGCACACTGAAGCTTTCTTT. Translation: CASSQQGAHTEAFF.

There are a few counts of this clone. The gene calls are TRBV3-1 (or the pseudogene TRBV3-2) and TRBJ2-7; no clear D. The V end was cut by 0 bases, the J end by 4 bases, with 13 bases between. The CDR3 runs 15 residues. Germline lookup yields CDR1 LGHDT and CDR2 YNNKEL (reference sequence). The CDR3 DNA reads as TGTGCCAGCAGCCAAGATTGGCCCAGCGAATACGAGCAGTACTTC. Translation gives CASSQDWPSEYEQYF.

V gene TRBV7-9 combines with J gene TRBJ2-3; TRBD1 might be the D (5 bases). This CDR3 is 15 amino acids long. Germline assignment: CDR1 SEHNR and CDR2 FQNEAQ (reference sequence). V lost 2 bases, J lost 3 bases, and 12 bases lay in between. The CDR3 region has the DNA TGTGCCAGCAGCTTACGACAGAATCCTACAGATACGCAGTATTTT. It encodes CASSLRQNPTDTQYF.

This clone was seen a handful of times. CDR3 amino acids: CASSIVGQLNTGELFF. DNA of the CDR3: TGTGCCAGCTCAATCGTTGGACAGCTGAACACCGGGGAGCTGTTTTTT. V usage is TRBV18 and J usage is TRBJ2-2; D might be TRBD1 (6 bases). The V gene's germline CDR1 is KGHSH and CDR2 LQKENI. V shed 5 bases and J shed 1 base, with 14 bases lying between them. The CDR3 extends over 16 amino acids.

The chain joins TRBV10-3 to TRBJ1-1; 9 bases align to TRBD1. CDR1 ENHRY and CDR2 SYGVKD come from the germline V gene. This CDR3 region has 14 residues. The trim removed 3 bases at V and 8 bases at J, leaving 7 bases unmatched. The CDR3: CAISESGTGQEAFF. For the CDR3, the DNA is TGTGCCATCAGTGAAAGTGGGACAGGGCAGGAAGCTTTCTTT.

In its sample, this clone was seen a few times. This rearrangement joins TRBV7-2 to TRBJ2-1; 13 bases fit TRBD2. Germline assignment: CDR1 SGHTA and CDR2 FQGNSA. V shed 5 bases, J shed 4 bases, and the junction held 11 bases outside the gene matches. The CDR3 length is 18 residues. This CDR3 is CASSPWTSGGPVYNEQFF. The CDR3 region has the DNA TGTGCCAGCAGCCCATGGACTAGCGGGGGCCCCGTTTACAATGAGCAGTTCTTC.

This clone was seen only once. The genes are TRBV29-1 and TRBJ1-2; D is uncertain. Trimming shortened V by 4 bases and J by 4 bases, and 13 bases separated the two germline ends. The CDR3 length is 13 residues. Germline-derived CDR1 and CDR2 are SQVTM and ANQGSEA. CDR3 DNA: TGCAGCGTTGCTCCCCCGACGGGCTATGGCTACACCTTC. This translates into CSVAPPTGYGYTF.

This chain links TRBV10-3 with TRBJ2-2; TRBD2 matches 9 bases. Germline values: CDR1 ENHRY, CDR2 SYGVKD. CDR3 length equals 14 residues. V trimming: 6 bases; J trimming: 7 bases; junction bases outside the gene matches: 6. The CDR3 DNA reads TGTGCCATCAGAGCGGGGGGCCGGGACGGGGAGCTGTTTTTT. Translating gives CAIRAGGRDGELFF.

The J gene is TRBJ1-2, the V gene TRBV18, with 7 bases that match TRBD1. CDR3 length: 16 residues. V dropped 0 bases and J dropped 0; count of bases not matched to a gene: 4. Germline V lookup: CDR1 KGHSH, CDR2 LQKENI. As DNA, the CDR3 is TGTGCCAGCTCACCACCGGGACAGATAGCTAACTATGGCTACACCTTC. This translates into CASSPPGQIANYGYTF.

This CDR3 reads CASSLTGGPPGNEQFF. CDR3 nucleotide sequence: TGTGCCAGCAGCTTAACGGGGGGGCCCCCGGGCAATGAGCAGTTCTTC. This chain links TRBV7-3 with TRBJ2-1, with D tentatively TRBD2 (7 bases). The V gene lost 0 bases and the J gene lost 6 bases, with 15 bases spanning the gap. This CDR3 spans 16 amino acids. From germline, CDR1 is SGHTA and CDR2 FQGTGA.

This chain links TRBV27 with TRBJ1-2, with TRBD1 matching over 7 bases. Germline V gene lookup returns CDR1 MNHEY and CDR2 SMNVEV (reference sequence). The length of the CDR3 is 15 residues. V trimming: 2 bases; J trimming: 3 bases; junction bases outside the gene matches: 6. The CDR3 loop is CASSLTRQGHYGYTF. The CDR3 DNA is TGTGCCAGCAGTTTAACCCGACAGGGCCACTATGGCTACACCTTC.

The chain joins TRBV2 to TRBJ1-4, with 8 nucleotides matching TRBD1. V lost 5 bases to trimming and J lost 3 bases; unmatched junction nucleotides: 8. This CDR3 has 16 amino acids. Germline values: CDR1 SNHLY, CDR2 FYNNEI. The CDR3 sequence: CASSLLATGANEKLFF. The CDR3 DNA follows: TGTGCCAGCAGTCTTCTGGCGACAGGGGCTAATGAAAAACTGTTTTTT.

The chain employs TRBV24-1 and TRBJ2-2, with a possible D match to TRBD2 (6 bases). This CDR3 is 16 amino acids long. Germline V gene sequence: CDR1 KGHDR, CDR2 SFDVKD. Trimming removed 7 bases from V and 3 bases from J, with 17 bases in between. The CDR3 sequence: CATSPYGSGDTGELFF. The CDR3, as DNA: TGTGCCACCAGCCCCTACGGATCGGGGGACACCGGGGAGCTGTTTTTT.

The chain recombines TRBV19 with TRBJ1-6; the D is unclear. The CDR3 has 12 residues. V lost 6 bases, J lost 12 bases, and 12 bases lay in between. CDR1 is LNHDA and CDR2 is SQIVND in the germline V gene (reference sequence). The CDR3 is CASSDKIGPLHF. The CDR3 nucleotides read TGTGCCAGTAGCGACAAGATTGGACCCCTCCACTTT.

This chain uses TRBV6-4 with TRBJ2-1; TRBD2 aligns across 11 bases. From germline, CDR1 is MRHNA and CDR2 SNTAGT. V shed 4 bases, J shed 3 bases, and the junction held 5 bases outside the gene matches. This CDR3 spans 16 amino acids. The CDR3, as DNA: TGTGCCAGCAGTGTTTCCGGGACTAGCGGCTACAATGAGCAGTTCTTC. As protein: CASSVSGTSGYNEQFF.

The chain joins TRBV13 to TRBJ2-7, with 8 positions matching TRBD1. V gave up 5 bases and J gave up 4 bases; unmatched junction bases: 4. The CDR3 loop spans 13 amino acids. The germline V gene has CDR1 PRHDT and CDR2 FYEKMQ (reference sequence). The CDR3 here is CASSDRQGYEQYF. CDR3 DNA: TGTGCCAGCAGCGACCGACAGGGGTACGAGCAGTACTTC.

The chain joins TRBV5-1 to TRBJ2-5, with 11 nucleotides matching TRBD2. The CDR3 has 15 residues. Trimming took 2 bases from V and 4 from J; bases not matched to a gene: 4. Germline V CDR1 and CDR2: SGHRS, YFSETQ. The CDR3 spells CASSFSGGAPETQYF. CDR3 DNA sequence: TGCGCCAGCAGCTTTAGCGGGGGGGCCCCAGAGACCCAGTACTTC.